This T cell receptor (beta chain) stems from a study of T-cell reconstitution after alpha-beta-depleted transplantation in children. This clonotype was seen many times. Unique molecular identifiers were incorporated during preparation of the TCRbeta library. In TCRdb, the PCR reads were re-called with MiXCR into one record per CDR3 protein. The repertoire holds some 300,000 distinct CDR3 sequences, with 10% as singletons. The CDR3 is made up of 14 amino acids. V lost 3 bases, J lost 6 bases, and 13 bases lay in between. Sequenced here: PBMCs from the stem cell graft donor, sampled from the stem cell graft. The chain has TRBV12-3 or TRBV12-4 and TRBJ2-3, with D possibly matching TRBD2 (6 bases). The clonotype was recovered from a human donor who donated a stem cell graft to a child with acute lymphoblastic leukemia. CDR3 residues: CASSLGGMADTQYF. The CDR3 bases are TGTGCCAGCAGTTTGGGCGGGATGGCGGATACGCAGTATTTT.